These T cell receptor beta chains were read from a single sample in a study of T cell clusters in autoimmune cytopenias. TCRdb reprocessed the multiplex PCR reads and keeps a single row for each CDR3 protein, giving no DNA. This sample's clone table lists about 4,800 distinct CDR3 sequences. The sequencing sample was made of peripheral blood. The receptor source for this set is a human donor with an autoimmune cytopenia or autoimmune hepatitis (not recorded which). Each CDR3 is given with its conserved first and last residue. Each record gives: CDR3 protein, V gene, J gene, clone size. Clone size, where shown, is once, few, many, or a class for clones that have expanded.

CDR3 protein: CASSLSVAVDWRGIQETQYF
V gene: TRBV7-9
J gene: TRBJ2-5
clone size: medium-sized

CDR3 protein: CSASVPQNYGYTF
V gene: TRBV20-1
J gene: TRBJ1-2
clone size: medium-sized

CDR3 protein: CASSEQGASGEQFF
V gene: TRBV6-4
J gene: TRBJ2-1
clone size: NA

CDR3 protein: CASRPPGIGYTEAFF
V gene: TRBV6-5
J gene: TRBJ1-1
clone size: NA

CDR3 protein: CASSFGGDTDTQYF
V gene: TRBV5-4
J gene: TRBJ2-3
clone size: medium-sized

CDR3 protein: CASSDESTRVMETQYF
V gene: TRBV6-5
J gene: TRBJ2-5
clone size: NA

CDR3 protein: CASSLGLTASGGYNEQFF
V gene: TRBV13
J gene: TRBJ2-1
clone size: large

CDR3 protein: CASSRDNGGANYGYTF
V gene: TRBV4-1
J gene: TRBJ1-2
clone size: NA

CDR3 protein: CASSRQGLDTGELFF
V gene: TRBV5-1
J gene: TRBJ2-2
clone size: NA

CDR3 protein: CSAQGLVETQYF
V gene: TRBV20-1
J gene: TRBJ2-5
clone size: NA

CDR3 protein: CASSWARVNYGYTF
V gene: TRBV7-2
J gene: TRBJ1-2
clone size: medium-sized

CDR3 protein: CASSIVWVRRHSGANVLTF
V gene: TRBV19
J gene: TRBJ2-6
clone size: medium-sized

CDR3 protein: CASSIGTGSYGYTF
V gene: TRBV6-5
J gene: TRBJ1-2
clone size: medium-sized

CDR3 protein: CASSQGQGTADTQYF
V gene: TRBV18
J gene: TRBJ2-3
clone size: medium-sized

CDR3 protein: CASGRPSYEQYF
V gene: TRBV27
J gene: TRBJ2-7
clone size: medium-sized

CDR3 protein: CASSLAWTSNEQFF
V gene: TRBV7-6
J gene: TRBJ2-1
clone size: medium-sized

CDR3 protein: CSAMGRLMNTEAFF
V gene: TRBV20-1
J gene: TRBJ1-1
clone size: NA

CDR3 protein: CASSDPGTSNRETQYF
V gene: TRBV6-1
J gene: TRBJ2-5
clone size: NA

CDR3 protein: CAWSERSNQPQHF
V gene: TRBV30
J gene: TRBJ1-5
clone size: medium-sized

CDR3 protein: CASSLAPRGSVEAFF
V gene: TRBV7-9
J gene: TRBJ1-1
clone size: NA

CDR3 protein: CSARDSAGVRNEKLFF
V gene: TRBV20-1
J gene: TRBJ1-4
clone size: NA

CDR3 protein: CASSKQGGANTEAFF
V gene: TRBV7-9
J gene: TRBJ1-1
clone size: medium-sized

CDR3 protein: CAWGRAGMNTGELFF
V gene: TRBV30
J gene: TRBJ2-2
clone size: medium-sized

CDR3 protein: CSARPDRAHETQYF
V gene: TRBV20-1
J gene: TRBJ2-5
clone size: NA

CDR3 protein: CASSPLSGSSYNEQFF
V gene: TRBV18
J gene: TRBJ2-1
clone size: NA

CDR3 protein: CASSRYTNTEAFF
V gene: TRBV6-5
J gene: TRBJ1-1
clone size: medium-sized

CDR3 protein: CASSLATLQAEAFF
V gene: TRBV7-9
J gene: TRBJ1-1
clone size: large

CDR3 protein: CSASGGGAASTDTQYF
V gene: TRBV20-1
J gene: TRBJ2-3
clone size: medium-sized

CDR3 protein: CASNQRWKTGAFF
V gene: TRBV19
J gene: TRBJ1-1
clone size: medium-sized

CDR3 protein: CASSLQGDYEQYF
V gene: TRBV7-9
J gene: TRBJ2-7
clone size: medium-sized

CDR3 protein: CASSPDSIYGYTF
V gene: TRBV5-4
J gene: TRBJ1-2
clone size: medium-sized

CDR3 protein: CASSLYRYPTGDYGYTF
V gene: TRBV7-9
J gene: TRBJ1-2
clone size: medium-sized

CDR3 protein: CASSPSTGSYEQYF
V gene: TRBV18
J gene: TRBJ2-7
clone size: medium-sized

CDR3 protein: CASSLGRFGELFF
V gene: TRBV6-5
J gene: TRBJ2-2
clone size: medium-sized

CDR3 protein: CASSLSSGTGELFF
V gene: TRBV27
J gene: TRBJ2-2
clone size: NA

CDR3 protein: CATSTSGAQGAGNTIYF
V gene: TRBV15
J gene: TRBJ1-3
clone size: medium-sized

CDR3 protein: CASSPQDLFNYGYTF
V gene: TRBV18
J gene: TRBJ1-2
clone size: NA

CDR3 protein: CASSDPGVAGQSSYNEQFF
V gene: TRBV6-1
J gene: TRBJ2-1
clone size: NA

CDR3 protein: CAIRTGTGMYEQYF
V gene: TRBV10-3
J gene: TRBJ2-7
clone size: NA

CDR3 protein: CASSLQLGGNEQFF
V gene: TRBV7-2
J gene: TRBJ2-1
clone size: medium-sized

CDR3 protein: CASSLGGGRIGANVLTF
V gene: TRBV7-2
J gene: TRBJ2-6
clone size: medium-sized

CDR3 protein: CASSLDTQETQYF
V gene: TRBV5-6
J gene: TRBJ2-5
clone size: medium-sized

CDR3 protein: CASRLLTNTGELFF
V gene: TRBV27
J gene: TRBJ2-2
clone size: NA

CDR3 protein: CASSRLAGGPAETQYF
V gene: TRBV6-5
J gene: TRBJ2-5
clone size: medium-sized

CDR3 protein: CASSFAAGLADTQYF
V gene: TRBV7-3
J gene: TRBJ2-3
clone size: medium-sized